This passage covers 11 T cell receptor beta chains from one sample sequenced in a study of PD-1 blockade in classical Hodgkin lymphoma. Each and every patient relapsed after autologous stem cell transplantation, and patients got differing brentuximab vedotin exposure. TCRdb's table, derived via immunoSEQ multiplex PCR, lists solely in-frame clones and lacks some. The top ten hold 50% to 75% of the sample, which has 4,900 or so clones, about 60% seen once. The specimen comprised peripheral blood mononuclear cells (PBMCs), sampled at baseline. Source of these receptors: a human donor with classical Hodgkin lymphoma.

By sample fraction, this clone is medium-sized. CDR3 in amino acids: CASNFGSYEQYF. The CDR3 DNA follows: TGTGCCAGCAATTTCGGGTCCTACGAGCAGTACTTC. This chain uses TRBV2 with TRBJ2-7, with D uncertain. The CDR3 totals 12 residues. V lost 7 bases, J lost 1 base, and 8 bases lay in between. Germline V gene sequence: CDR1 SNHLY, CDR2 FYNNEI.

The CDR3: CASSTTGLEREQYF. The CDR3 DNA is TGTGCCAGTAGTACAACGGGACTAGAACGCGAGCAGTACTTC. The chain is built from TRBV19 and TRBJ2-7; TRBD2 agrees at 8 bases. The V gene's germline CDR1 is LNHDA and CDR2 SQIVND (reference sequence). After removal of 4 bases from V and 6 bases from J, the junction contained 8 bases not matched to a gene. This CDR3 spans 14 amino acids.

The table lists this clone with a few counts. The genes are TRBV5-5 and TRBJ1-4; weak D call: TRBD1 (5 bases). V shed 0 bases and J shed 3 bases, with 12 bases lying between them. The CDR3 is made up of 16 amino acids. Germline V gene lookup returns CDR1 SGHKS and CDR2 YYEKEE (reference sequence). The CDR3 nucleotides are TGTGCCAGCAGCTTGGTGGGGGAGGGAGCTAATGAAAAACTGTTTTTT. Translated, it gives CASSLVGEGANEKLFF.

This clone is labeled medium-sized. The V and J genes are TRBV9 and TRBJ2-5; D gene uncertain. CDR1 and CDR2 (germline): SGDLS, YYNGEE. This CDR3 is 16 amino acids long. Trimming shortened V by 1 base and J by 0 bases, and 13 bases separated the two germline ends. The CDR3 DNA reads TGTGCCAGCAGCGTAAGTCCGAGACGATACCAAGAGACCCAGTACTTC. Translation: CASSVSPRRYQETQYF.

This clone was observed a few times. The chain couples TRBV5-1 to TRBJ1-1; 8 nucleotides agree with TRBD1. This CDR3 spans 15 amino acids. With V trimmed by 2 bases and J by 2 bases, 5 bases remained unmatched. Germline assignment: CDR1 SGHRS and CDR2 YFSETQ. The CDR3 protein is CASSFSGTGNTEAFF. DNA of the CDR3: TGCGCCAGCAGCTTTTCTGGGACAGGTAACACTGAAGCTTTCTTT.

In regard to this clone: One end of the junction is discordant with germline, which a read error may explain. This chain links TRBV7-2 with TRBJ2-7; tentative D call: TRBD2 (5 bases). CDR3 size: 13 residues. CDR1 is SGHTA and CDR2 is FQGNSA in the germline V gene. The CDR3 loop reads CASSLGRDYEQYF. Here the CDR3 DNA reads TGTGCCAGCAGTTTAGGGAGAGACTACGAGCAGTACTTC.

The J gene is TRBJ2-3, the V gene TRBV27; 8 bases align to TRBD1. This CDR3 spans 17 amino acids. In germline, CDR1 is MNHEY, CDR2 SMNVEV (reference sequence). V was clipped by 4 bases and J by 0 bases; unmatched bases: 9. CDR3 amino acids: CASSSGTGISSTDTQYF. DNA for the CDR3: TGTGCCAGCAGTTCCGGGACAGGTATTTCTAGCACAGATACGCAGTATTTT.

The chain recombines TRBV7-3 with TRBJ2-1; D is ambiguous. Looked up from germline, CDR1 is SGHTA and CDR2 is FQGTGA. V was trimmed by 0 bases and J by 7 bases, leaving 10 bases between them. This CDR3 spans 14 amino acids. The CDR3 region has the DNA TGTGCCAGCAGCTTAACGGGTCTGGGGAATGAGCAGTTCTTC. It codes for CASSLTGLGNEQFF.

The V gene is TRBV11-3, the J gene TRBJ2-5, with TRBD2 identical over 9 bases. The junction had 2 bases not matched to a gene; V was cut back by 1 base and J by 2 bases. The CDR3 is made up of 15 amino acids. Per the germline V gene, CDR1 is SGHNT and CDR2 is YENEEA. CDR3 nucleotide sequence: TGTGCCAGCAGCTTAGGCCTAGCGGGACAAGAGACCCAGTACTTC. It specifies CASSLGLAGQETQYF.

The gene calls are TRBV5-1 and TRBJ2-7, with unresolved D. This CDR3 contains 13 residues. Germline V gives CDR1 SGHRS, CDR2 YFSETQ. With 4 bases removed from V and 1 base from J, the gap between germline ends came to 9 bases. DNA of the CDR3: TGCGCCAGCAGCGCGGCGGTTTCCTACGAGCAGTACTTC. Translated: CASSAAVSYEQYF.

This clone is medium-sized (0.01 to 0.1%). This chain joins TRBV6-7 and TRBJ2-7; 7 positions agree with TRBD1. TRBV6-7 is identified as an open reading frame with a role that is uncertain. J gave up 2 bases and V 7 bases, and 11 bases lay outside the gene matches. The CDR3 is 15 residues long. This chain's CDR3 is CASTSPGTAPYEQYF. Written as DNA, the CDR3 is TGTGCCAGCACCTCCCCCGGGACAGCACCCTACGAGCAGTACTTC.